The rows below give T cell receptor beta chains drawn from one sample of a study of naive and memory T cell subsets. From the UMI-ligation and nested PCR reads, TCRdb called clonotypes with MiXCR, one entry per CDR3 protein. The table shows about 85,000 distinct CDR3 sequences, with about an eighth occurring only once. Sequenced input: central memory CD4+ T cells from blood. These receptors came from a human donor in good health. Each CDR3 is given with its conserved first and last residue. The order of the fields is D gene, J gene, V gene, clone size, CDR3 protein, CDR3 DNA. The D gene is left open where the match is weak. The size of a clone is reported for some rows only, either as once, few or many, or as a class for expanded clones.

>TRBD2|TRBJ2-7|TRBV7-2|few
CASSLYRDYTYEQYF
TGTGCCAGCAGCTTGTATAGGGACTACACCTACGAGCAGTACTTC
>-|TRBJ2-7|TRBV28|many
CASRPHVQGSEQYF
TGTGCCAGCAGACCTCACGTACAGGGTTCCGAGCAGTACTTC
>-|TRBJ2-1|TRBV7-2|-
CASSPQVHEQFF
TGTGCCAGCAGCCCCCAGGTCCATGAGCAGTTCTTC
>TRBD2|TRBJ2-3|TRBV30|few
CAWSVGAGGHTDTQYF
TGTGCCTGGAGTGTAGGAGCGGGAGGGCACACAGATACGCAGTATTTT
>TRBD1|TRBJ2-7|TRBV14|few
CASSHLPGQGLREQYF
TGTGCCAGCAGCCACCTTCCGGGACAGGGGCTTCGGGAGCAGTACTTC
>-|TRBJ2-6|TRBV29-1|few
CSVEDHQASGANVLTF
TGCAGCGTTGAAGATCACCAGGCTTCTGGGGCCAACGTCCTGACTTTC
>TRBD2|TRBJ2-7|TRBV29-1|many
CSANQAGFDEQYF
TGCAGCGCCAACCAAGCGGGATTCGACGAGCAGTACTTC
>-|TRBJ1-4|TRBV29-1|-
CSVVSGTNEKLFF
TGCAGCGTCGTTTCGGGGACTAATGAAAAACTGTTTTTT
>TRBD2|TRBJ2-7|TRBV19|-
CASSATGGDYEQYF
TGTGCCAGTAGTGCCACGGGGGGAGACTACGAGCAGTACTTC
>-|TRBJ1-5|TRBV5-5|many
CASSLDNYQPQHF
TGTGCCAGCAGCTTGGACAATTATCAGCCCCAGCATTTT
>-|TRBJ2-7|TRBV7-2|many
CASSLKLGDPYEQYF
TGTGCCAGCAGCCTCAAGTTGGGGGACCCCTACGAGCAGTACTTC
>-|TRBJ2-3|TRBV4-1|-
CASSQDRTDTDTQYF
TGCGCCAGCAGCCAAGATAGGACAGACACAGATACGCAGTATTTT
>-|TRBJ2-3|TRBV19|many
CASRRTGRADTQYF
TGTGCCAGTAGGAGGACGGGGCGAGCAGATACGCAGTATTTT
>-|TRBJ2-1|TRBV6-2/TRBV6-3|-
CASSNPTGLLYNEQFF
TGTGCCAGCAGCAATCCAACGGGACTCCTATACAATGAGCAGTTCTTC
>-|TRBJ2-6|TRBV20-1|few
CSARASGANVLTF
TGCAGTGCCAGAGCCTCTGGGGCCAACGTCCTGACTTTC
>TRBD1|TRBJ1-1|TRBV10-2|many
CASSEQGARTEAFF
TGCGCCAGCAGTGAACAGGGGGCGAGGACTGAAGCTTTCTTT
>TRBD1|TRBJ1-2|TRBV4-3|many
CASSEGQGAGGYTF
TGCGCCAGCAGCGAGGGACAGGGGGCGGGAGGCTACACCTTC
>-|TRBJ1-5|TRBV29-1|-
CSVARDSNQPQHF
TGCAGCGTTGCAAGGGATAGCAATCAGCCCCAGCATTTT
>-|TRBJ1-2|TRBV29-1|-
CSVAEGRGTNYGYTF
TGCAGCGTTGCCGAGGGACGGGGAACTAACTATGGCTACACCTTC
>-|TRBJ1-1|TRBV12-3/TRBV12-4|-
CASKGSTEAFF
TGTGCCAGCAAAGGGAGCACTGAAGCTTTCTTT
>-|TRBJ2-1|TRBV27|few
CASGQTPSYNEQFF
TGTGCCAGCGGGCAGACTCCCTCCTACAATGAGCAGTTCTTC
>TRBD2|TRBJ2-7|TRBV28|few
CASSATSGNSPYEQYF
TGTGCCAGCAGTGCGACTAGCGGAAACTCACCCTACGAGCAGTACTTC
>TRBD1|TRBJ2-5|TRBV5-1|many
CASSTGQGNQETQYF
TGCGCCAGCAGCACCGGACAGGGTAACCAAGAGACCCAGTACTTC
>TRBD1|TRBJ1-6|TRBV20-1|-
CSVRRQGNSPLHF
TGCAGTGTCCGCAGACAGGGGAATTCACCCCTCCACTTT
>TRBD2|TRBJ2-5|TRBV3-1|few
CASSQEKGAGGQQETQYF
TGTGCCAGCAGCCAAGAGAAGGGAGCGGGGGGCCAACAAGAGACCCAGTACTTC
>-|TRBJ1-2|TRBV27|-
CASSLRPEPGYGYTF
TGTGCCAGCAGTTTACGTCCGGAACCTGGCTATGGCTACACCTTC
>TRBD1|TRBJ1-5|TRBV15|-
CATSSANTGGGQPQHF
TGTGCCACCAGCAGTGCTAATACAGGGGGAGGACAGCCCCAGCATTTT
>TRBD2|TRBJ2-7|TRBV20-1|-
CSATSVLAASYEQYF
TGCAGTGCTACCTCCGTACTAGCGGCCTCCTACGAGCAGTACTTC
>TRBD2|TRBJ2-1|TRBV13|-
CASSYRGLAGGPRCGGNEQFF
TGTGCCAGCAGCTACCGAGGACTAGCGGGAGGGCCTCGGTGTGGAGGAAATGAGCAGTTCTTC
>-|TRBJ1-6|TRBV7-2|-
CASSAERQGRSPLHF
TGTGCCAGCAGCGCCGAGCGGCAGGGGCGCTCACCCCTCCACTTT
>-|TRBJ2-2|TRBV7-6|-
CASSLQGGQTNTGELFF
TGTGCCAGCAGTCTCCAGGGGGGACAGACGAACACCGGGGAGCTGTTTTTT
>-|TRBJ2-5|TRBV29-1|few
CSVDTAGRQETQYF
TGCAGCGTTGATACGGCAGGGAGGCAAGAGACCCAGTACTTC
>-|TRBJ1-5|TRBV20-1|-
CSVLSGSNQPQHF
TGCAGTGTTCTTTCCGGCAGCAATCAGCCCCAGCATTTT
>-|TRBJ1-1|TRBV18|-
CASSPPSRAGTEAFF
TGTGCCAGCTCACCACCTTCTAGGGCAGGCACTGAAGCTTTCTTT
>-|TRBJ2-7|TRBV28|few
CASSQSGHSYEQYF
TGTGCCAGCAGTCAAAGCGGACACTCCTACGAGCAGTACTTC
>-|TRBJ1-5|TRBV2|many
CASSSGQYANQPQHF
TGTGCCAGCTCCAGCGGACAGTACGCGAATCAGCCCCAGCATTTT
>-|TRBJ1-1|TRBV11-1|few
CASSLESSRGTEAFF
TGTGCCAGCAGCTTAGAATCTTCGAGGGGCACTGAAGCTTTCTTT
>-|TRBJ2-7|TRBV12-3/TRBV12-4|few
CASRPNTYEQYF
TGTGCCAGCAGACCGAATACCTACGAGCAGTACTTC
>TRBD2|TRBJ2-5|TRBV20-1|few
CSARPGLAAPETQYF
TGCAGTGCCCGACCAGGACTAGCGGCTCCAGAGACCCAGTACTTC
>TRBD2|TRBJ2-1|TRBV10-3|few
CAISDREGNNEQFF
TGTGCCATCAGTGATCGGGAGGGGAACAATGAGCAGTTCTTC
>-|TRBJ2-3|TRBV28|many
CANKGAGHSDTQYF
TGTGCCAACAAGGGAGCGGGCCACTCAGATACGCAGTATTTT
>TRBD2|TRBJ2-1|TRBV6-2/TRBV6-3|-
CASRDRWRELLF
TGTGCCAGCAGAGATCGTTGGCGGGAGTTGCTCTTC
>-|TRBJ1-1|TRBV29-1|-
CSVDGNLNTEAFF
TGCAGCGTTGATGGGAACCTAAACACTGAAGCTTTCTTT
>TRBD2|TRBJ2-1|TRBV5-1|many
CASSLSGTSVFDEQFF
TGCGCCAGCAGCCTATCCGGGACTAGCGTTTTTGATGAGCAGTTCTTC
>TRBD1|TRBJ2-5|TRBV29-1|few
CSVAGGWETQYF
TGCAGCGTAGCAGGGGGCTGGGAGACCCAGTACTTC
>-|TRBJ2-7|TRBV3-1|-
CASSQGVGEQYF
TGTGCCAGCAGCCAAGGAGTCGGAGAGCAGTACTTC
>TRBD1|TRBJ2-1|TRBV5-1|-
CASSTGQGLNEQFF
TGCGCCAGCAGCACCGGACAGGGGCTCAATGAGCAGTTCTTC
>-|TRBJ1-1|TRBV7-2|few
CASSEGAGNTEAFF
TGTGCCAGCAGCGAAGGAGCCGGTAACACTGAAGCTTTCTTT
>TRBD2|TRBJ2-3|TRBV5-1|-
CASSKREGSFRPLSTDTQYF
TGCGCCAGCAGCAAGCGGGAGGGCTCGTTTAGGCCCCTTTCCACAGATACGCAGTATTTT
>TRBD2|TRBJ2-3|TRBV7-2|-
CASSYTSGASTDTQYF
TGTGCCAGCAGCTACACTAGCGGAGCTAGCACAGATACGCAGTATTTT
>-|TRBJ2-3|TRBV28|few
CASSLGGKASTDTQYF
TGTGCCAGCAGTTTAGGGGGGAAAGCTAGCACAGATACGCAGTATTTT